The next 10 T cell receptor beta chains were all read from a single sample in a study of blood T cells in healthy people across ages. Together with a sample-barcoded 5' primer, a J-beta primer mix was included in a second PCR lasting about 6 to 11 cycles. From the 5' RACE reads, TCRdb called clonotypes with MiXCR, one entry per CDR3 protein. There are more than 800,000 distinct CDR3 sequences in the sample; 29% occur only once, and roughly 17% lies in the top ten. The sequenced sample was blood. The receptors stem from a woman aged 80 or older in good health.

In this sample, this clonotype turned up a few times. Here the CDR3 reads CSGSRGGGYAEAFF. The CDR3 DNA reads as TGCAGCGGCTCCCGGGGGGGAGGGTACGCTGAAGCTTTCTTT. V gene TRBV29-1 combines with J gene TRBJ1-1; perhaps TRBD1 as D (5 bases). V lost 7 bases to trimming and J lost 6 bases, with 21 bases between them. The CDR3 extends over 14 amino acids. The germline V gene has CDR1 SQVTM and CDR2 ANQGSEA.

The chain is built from TRBV7-2 and TRBJ1-1, with TRBD1 as a possible D gene (5 bases). CDR3 size: 15 residues. Germline V gene lookup returns CDR1 SGHTA and CDR2 FQGNSA. The V end lost 7 bases, the J end lost 4 bases, and 19 bases lay between the germline ends. The CDR3 reads CASTSLRDWGTEAFF. The CDR3 DNA reads as TGTGCCAGCACCTCTTTGAGGGACTGGGGCACTGAAGCTTTCTTT.

Of note for this clonotype: Since a much larger clone is just one base distant, this may be a read error. This chain links TRBV6-5 with TRBJ2-7; TRBD1 aligns across 9 bases. The J call may be in error: the DNA end matches TRBJ2-5 better. The CDR3 is made up of 16 amino acids. Germline assignment: CDR1 MNHEY and CDR2 SVGAGI. CDR3 residues: CASCYSTGGGRQTQYF. DNA for the CDR3: TGTGCCAGCTGTTACTCGACAGGGGGAGGGCGACAGACCCAGTACTTC.

The CDR3 DNA reads TGCAGTGCCTGGAAAACCGGGGCCGGGACAATCACAGATACGCAGTATTTT. Translated: CSAWKTGAGTITDTQYF. This chain joins TRBV20-1 and TRBJ2-3; TRBD1 is a possible D gene (6 bases). Trimming took off 6 bases at V and 2 bases at J, with 24 bases between the two ends. The CDR3 extends over 17 amino acids. CDR1 is DFQATT, CDR2 SNEGSKA, per germline (reference sequence).

This clonotype was recorded at least ten times. V and J are TRBV20-1 and TRBJ2-5; TRBD1 is a possible D gene (5 bases). Germline CDR1 reads DFQATT; CDR2 reads SNEGSKA (reference sequence). Between the trimmed V and J ends, which lost 7 bases and 3 bases, there was a span of 18 bases. The CDR3 is 14 residues long. CDR3 coding DNA: TGCAGTGGCGACTTCCGCGGCAGGGAAGAGACCCAGTACTTC. This codes for CSGDFRGREETQYF.

A remark on this clonotype: With a much larger clone just one base away, this may be a read error. The chain is built from TRBV15 and TRBJ2-1, with TRBD1 matching over 10 bases. This CDR3 region has 15 residues. V shed 7 bases and J 8 bases; nucleotides not matched to a gene: 11. Germline values: CDR1 LNHNV, CDR2 YYDKDF (reference sequence). The CDR3 region is CATNRLTGGLDEQFF. In DNA, the CDR3 is TGTGCCACCAACAGGTTGACAGGGGGCCTCGATGAGCAGTTCTTC.

This chain uses TRBV2 with TRBJ2-3; TRBD2 matches 7 bases. V shed 8 bases, J shed 1 base, and the junction held 6 bases outside the gene matches. The germline V gene encodes CDR1 SNHLY and CDR2 FYNNEI. The CDR3 covers 14 residues. The CDR3 here is CASEGAGGTDTQYF. The CDR3 region has the DNA TGTGCCAGCGAAGGGGCGGGAGGCACAGATACGCAGTATTTT. Variable domain in full (rest from reference TRBV2 and TRBJ2-3): EPEVTQTPSHQVTQMGQEVILRCVPISNHLYFYWYRQILGQKVEFLVSFYNNEISEKSEIFDDQFSVERPDGSNFTLKIRSTKLEDSAMYFCASEGAGGTDTQYFGPGTRLTVL.

In this sample, this clonotype turned up a few times. The chain has TRBV18 and TRBJ1-5, with D perhaps matching TRBD1 (5 bases). Germline V gives CDR1 KGHSH, CDR2 LQKENI. With 3 bases removed from V and 0 bases from J, the gap between germline ends came to 12 bases. The CDR3 consists of 16 residues. CDR3 protein: CASSPSTVNSNQPQHF. The CDR3 DNA reads as TGTGCCAGCTCACCTTCGACAGTCAATAGCAATCAGCCCCAGCATTTT. The variable domain in full, with the rest retrieved from reference TRBV18 and TRBJ1-5, is NAGVMQNPRHLVRRRGQEARLRCSPMKGHSHVYWYRQLPEEGLKFMVYLQKENIIDESGMPKERFSAEFPKEGPSILRIQQVVRGDSAAYFCASSPSTVNSNQPQHFGDGTRLSIL.

This clonotype was observed many times. The chain is built from TRBV4-3 and TRBJ2-1; a possible D gene is TRBD2 (6 bases). The CDR3 spans 17 residues. CDR1 LGHNA and CDR2 YSLEER come from the germline V gene. V lost 4 bases and J 3 bases, leaving 19 bases between the germline ends. CDR3 residues: CASSPTERAGYYNEQFF. As DNA, the CDR3 is TGCGCCAGCAGCCCTACCGAGCGGGCGGGATACTACAATGAGCAGTTCTTC.

This clonotype was counted at least ten times. This chain joins TRBV28 and TRBJ2-1, with 11 bases matching TRBD2. The CDR3 length is 15 residues. CDR1 and CDR2 (germline): MDHEN, SYDVKM. Trimming took 7 bases from V and 7 from J; bases not matched to a gene: 9. The CDR3 protein is CASNPIAGGRNEQFF. In DNA form, the CDR3 reads TGTGCCAGCAACCCAATAGCGGGGGGGCGTAATGAGCAGTTCTTC. Variable domain in full (rest from reference TRBV28 and TRBJ2-1): DVKVTQSSRYLVKRTGEKVFLECVQDMDHENMFWYRQDPGLGLRLIYFSYDVKMKEKGDIPEGYSVSREKKERFSLILESASTNQTSMYLCASNPIAGGRNEQFFGPGTRLTVL.